What follows are 29 T cell receptor beta chains derived from one specimen sequenced in a study of blood T cell repertoires in COVID-19 (dated by TCRdb to the early 2020s). Libraries were made using the immunoSEQ multiplex PCR assay. TCRdb re-hosts the immuneACCESS table, in-frame sequences only. Its copies lack some clones; in the studies checked, an unresolved V gene accounts for under half of them, and the cause for the rest is not known. Across this sample there are around 260,000 clones, with approximately 83% seen only once. The ten largest clonotypes hold over 8.5% of the sample. Specimen: peripheral blood. Receptors originate from a woman in her forties or fifties who had recovered from COVID-19.

The rearrangement joins TRBV11-2 to TRBJ2-3; D gene ambiguous. V was cut by 3 bases and J by 2 bases, with 9 bases left in between. This CDR3 region has 14 residues. CDR1 SGHAT and CDR2 FQNNGV come from the germline V gene. The CDR3 nucleotides read TGTGCCAGCAGCTTGTCCATTTCCACAGATACGCAGTATTTT. It encodes CASSLSISTDTQYF.

V usage is TRBV21-1 and J usage is TRBJ1-6; no check of the table's D call, TRBD1, against the DNA was made. TRBV21-1 is an annotated pseudogene. The CDR3 contains 19 residues. Here the CDR3 reads CASRTSKGQASTYNSPLHF. In DNA, the CDR3 is TGTGCCAGCAGAACATCTAAGGGACAGGCTAGTACATATAATTCACCCCTCCACTTT.

V gene TRBV30 combines with J gene TRBJ2-3; 8 nucleotides agree with TRBD2. Germline CDR1 GTSNPN, CDR2 SVGIG (reference sequence). The CDR3 covers 16 residues. J was trimmed by 1 base and V by 1 base; bases with no gene match: 7. Here the CDR3 reads CAWSGQLAARTDTQYF. CDR3 nucleotides: TGTGCCTGGAGTGGGCAACTAGCGGCCCGCACAGATACGCAGTATTTT.

J is TRBJ2-1 and V is TRBV28; no reliable D call. CDR1 and CDR2 (germline): MDHEN, SYDVKM. The CDR3 loop spans 13 amino acids. Between the trimmed V and J ends, which lost 7 bases and 1 base, there was a span of 8 bases. The DNA of the CDR3 is TGTGCCAGCAAGGCCAGGTCCTACAATGAGCAGTTCTTC. Translating gives CASKARSYNEQFF.

This clone was detected many times. The chain couples TRBV5-1 to TRBJ1-2; TRBD1 might be the D (5 bases). The germline V gene has CDR1 SGHRS and CDR2 YFSETQ. V was cut by 4 bases and J by 7 bases, with 14 bases left in between. CDR3 length: 13 amino acids. CDR3 amino acids: CASSQSGDTGYTF. In DNA, the CDR3 is TGCGCCAGCAGCCAATCGGGGGATACTGGCTACACCTTC.

The chain couples TRBV7-2 to TRBJ1-2; possibly TRBD1 for D (6 bases). Germline V CDR1 and CDR2: SGHTA, FQGNSA. This CDR3 region has 16 residues. V was pared by 0 bases and J by 8 bases, with 19 bases between. For the CDR3, the DNA is TGTGCCAGCAGCTTAGCCCCGGGACAAGTGGACGGCGGCTACACCTTC. This sequence encodes CASSLAPGQVDGGYTF.

CDR3: CASSYREITYNEQFF. CDR3 DNA sequence: TGTGCCAGCAGTTACCGGGAGATCACGTACAATGAGCAGTTCTTC. The chain employs TRBV6-2 or TRBV6-3 and TRBJ2-1; D might be TRBD2 (6 bases). Germline V CDR1 and CDR2: MNHEY, SVGEGT. The CDR3 consists of 15 residues. V lost 2 bases and J lost 4, with 12 bases in between.

The genes are TRBV9 and TRBJ1-4, with 8 nucleotides matching TRBD1. The CDR3 contains 17 residues. The V and J ends lost 0 bases and 2 bases, in that order; junction bases with no gene match: 6. Per the germline V gene, CDR1 is SGDLS and CDR2 is YYNGEE. CDR3 DNA: TGTGCCAGCAGCGTAGAGACAGGGGACGGGACTAATGAAAAACTGTTTTTT. Its protein product is CASSVETGDGTNEKLFF.

This chain links TRBV6-2 or TRBV6-3 with TRBJ2-3; 7 bases align to TRBD1. The CDR3 runs to 16 residues. Trimming cost V 6 bases and J 6 bases; bases outside gene matches: 15. The germline gives CDR1 MNHEY, CDR2 SVGEGT. The CDR3 DNA reads as TGTGCCAGCAGCCCGACGGGACAGTCAACCAAGGATACGCAGTATTTT. It codes for CASSPTGQSTKDTQYF.

The chain carries TRBV28 and TRBJ2-5; D is uncertain. CDR1 and CDR2 (germline): MDHEN, SYDVKM. Trimming removed 3 bases from V and 3 bases from J, with 5 bases in between. The CDR3 runs to 12 residues. The CDR3 spells CASSFQEETQYF. The CDR3 bases are TGTGCCAGCAGTTTCCAGGAAGAGACCCAGTACTTC. Full variable domain (missing parts from reference TRBV28 and TRBJ2-5): DVKVTQSSRYLVKRTGEKVFLECVQDMDHENMFWYRQDPGLGLRLIYFSYDVKMKEKGDIPEGYSVSREKKERFSLILESASTNQTSMYLCASSFQEETQYFGPGTRLLVL.

The V and J genes are TRBV7-3 and TRBJ2-1, with D maybe TRBD2 (6 bases). V dropped 4 bases and J dropped 7 bases, with 14 bases sitting between them. The germline V gene encodes CDR1 SGHTA and CDR2 FQGTGA. This CDR3 has 14 residues. CDR3 bases: TGTGCCAGCAGCTCATTGGGACTGGCGAATGAGCAGTTCTTC. Encoded protein: CASSSLGLANEQFF. Drawing the rest from reference TRBV7-3 and TRBJ2-1, the complete variable domain is GAGVSQTPSNKVTEKGKYVELRCDPISGHTALYWYRQSLGQGPEFLIYFQGTGAADDSGLPNDRFFAVRPEGSVSTLKIQRTERGDSAVYLCASSSLGLANEQFFGPGTRLTVL.

In its sample, this clone was seen once. The gene calls are TRBV29-1 and TRBJ1-2; 9 nucleotides align to TRBD1. The CDR3 spans 13 residues. V lost 4 bases and J lost 5; bases outside the gene matches: 5. CDR1 is SQVTM, CDR2 ANQGSEA, per germline. In nucleotides, the CDR3 is TGCAGCGTTGGGCGGACAGGGGTATATGGCTACACCTTC. Translating gives CSVGRTGVYGYTF.

The chain is built from TRBV12-3 or TRBV12-4 and TRBJ1-2, with 9 bases lining up with TRBD1. V lost 4 bases, J lost 6 bases, and 3 bases stayed unmatched. The CDR3 runs to 13 residues. The CDR3 is CASSWDRVNGYTF. DNA for the CDR3: TGTGCCAGCAGTTGGGACAGGGTAAATGGCTACACCTTC.

This chain joins TRBV5-1 and TRBJ2-3; 8 bases line up with TRBD2. The germline gives CDR1 SGHRS, CDR2 YFSETQ. V gave up 4 bases and J gave up 4 bases; unmatched junction bases: 8. The CDR3 runs to 15 residues. CDR3 coding DNA: TGCGCCAGCAGCCCAAGCGGGGGTGTCCCAGATACGCAGTATTTT. This sequence encodes CASSPSGGVPDTQYF. The entire variable domain, with the rest obtained from reference TRBV5-1 and TRBJ2-3, is as follows: KAGVTQTPRYLIKTRGQQVTLSCSPISGHRSVSWYQQTPGQGLQFLFEYFSETQRNKGNFPGRFSGRQFSNSRSEMNVSTLELGDSALYLCASSPSGGVPDTQYFGPGTRLTVL.

This chain connects TRBV7-9 to TRBJ2-1, with 7 nucleotides matching TRBD2. J lost 5 bases, V lost 8 bases, and 0 bases had no gene match. CDR3 length: 11 residues. The germline V gene encodes CDR1 SEHNR and CDR2 FQNEAQ (reference sequence). The CDR3 here is CASGGDNEQFF. CDR3 coding DNA: TGTGCCAGCGGGGGGGACAATGAGCAGTTCTTC.

The chain links TRBV11-3 to TRBJ2-3, with 10 bases lining up with TRBD2. V lost 3 bases, J lost 2 bases, and 2 bases stayed unmatched. Germline V CDR1 and CDR2: SGHNT, YENEEA. There are 15 residues in the CDR3. The CDR3 DNA is TGTGCCAGCAGCTTTACTAGCGGGGTCACAGATACGCAGTATTTT. The encoded protein is CASSFTSGVTDTQYF.

The chain joins TRBV28 to TRBJ2-3, with D possibly being TRBD1 (7 bases). Trimming took 3 bases from V and 4 from J, leaving 14 bases between them. CDR1 and CDR2 (germline): MDHEN, SYDVKM. The CDR3 sequence is 15 residues long. The CDR3 bases are TGTGCCAGCAGTTTGCAGGGGGGCCGGGCAGATACGCAGTATTTT. This translates into CASSLQGGRADTQYF.

This clone was seen once. The chain links TRBV27 to TRBJ2-2; D ambiguous. Trimming took off 7 bases at V and 6 bases at J, with 15 bases between the two ends. Looked up from germline, CDR1 is MNHEY and CDR2 is SMNVEV (reference sequence). This CDR3 region has 14 residues. CDR3 coding DNA: TGTGCCAGCAAAACAGTGGCGTTGTCCGGGGAGCTGTTTTTT. It encodes CASKTVALSGELFF.

The chain carries TRBV14 and TRBJ1-1; TRBD1 agrees at 8 bases. This CDR3 spans 13 amino acids. V lost 6 bases and J lost 3; bases outside the gene matches: 3. Germline V lookup: CDR1 SGHDN, CDR2 FVKESK. This chain's CDR3 is CASRIQGDTEAFF. CDR3 nucleotides: TGTGCCAGCAGAATACAGGGGGACACTGAAGCTTTCTTT.

V and J are TRBV4-1 and TRBJ2-3; TRBD2 agrees at 10 bases. The CDR3 contains 21 residues. The germline V gene encodes CDR1 MGHRA and CDR2 YSYEKL. The trim removed 0 bases at V and 6 bases at J, leaving 21 bases unmatched. CDR3 nucleotide sequence: TGCGCCAGCAGCCAAGAACGGTACCTAGCGGGAGCAAGCATAGCCGGGGATACGCAGTATTTT. This gives the protein CASSQERYLAGASIAGDTQYF.

The sample holds one count of this clone. V gene TRBV18 combines with J gene TRBJ1-2; 10 bases map to TRBD1. Per the germline V gene, CDR1 is KGHSH and CDR2 is LQKENI. This CDR3 region has 14 residues. V lost 2 bases to trimming and J lost 8 bases; unmatched junction nucleotides: 5. The CDR3 nucleotides read TGTGCCAGCTCACCAGCCGGGACAGGGGAGGGCTACACCTTC. Translated: CASSPAGTGEGYTF.

The chain employs TRBV6-2 or TRBV6-3 and TRBJ2-7, with 11 positions matching TRBD2. Trimming removed 6 bases from V and 0 bases from J; junction bases left unmatched: 4. The CDR3 spans 15 residues. Germline V lookup: CDR1 MNHEY, CDR2 SVGEGT. The chain's CDR3 is CASSLTSGSSYEQYF. The CDR3 DNA sequence: TGTGCCAGCAGCCTCACTAGCGGGAGCTCCTACGAGCAGTACTTC.

Worth noting for this clone: The identical CDR3 is also encoded by other nucleotide sequences in the sample. The chain joins TRBV28 to TRBJ2-7, with 8 bases that match TRBD1. The junction had 4 bases not matched to a gene; V was cut back by 4 bases and J by 2 bases. The CDR3 runs 14 residues. The germline gives CDR1 MDHEN, CDR2 SYDVKM. The CDR3 reads CASSSGQGTYEQYF. The CDR3 DNA reads as TGTGCCAGCAGTTCTGGACAGGGAACCTACGAGCAGTACTTC. Together with reference TRBV28 and TRBJ2-7, the CDR3 gives the full variable domain: DVKVTQSSRYLVKRTGEKVFLECVQDMDHENMFWYRQDPGLGLRLIYFSYDVKMKEKGDIPEGYSVSREKKERFSLILESASTNQTSMYLCASSSGQGTYEQYFGPGTRLTVT.

The chain recombines TRBV24-1 with TRBJ2-3; TRBD2 might be the D (6 bases). Per germline, CDR1 KGHDR and CDR2 SFDVKD. With 2 bases removed from V and 0 bases from J, the gap between germline ends came to 11 bases. The CDR3 is 16 amino acids. CDR3 residues: CATSDYLSGSTDTQYF. In DNA, the CDR3 is TGTGCCACCAGTGATTACCTTAGCGGAAGCACAGATACGCAGTATTTT.

This clone has ten or more counts. The chain employs TRBV4-2 and TRBJ2-1; TRBD2 matches 9 bases. CDR1 LGHNA and CDR2 YNFKEQ come from the germline V gene. V trimming: 3 bases; J trimming: 1 base; junction bases outside the gene matches: 10. The CDR3 consists of 18 residues. CDR3 coding DNA: TGTGCCAGCAGCCAGCCCAAGGGCGGGGGGGGTTCCTACAATGAGCAGTTCTTC. This encodes CASSQPKGGGGSYNEQFF.

The V gene is TRBV7-2, the J gene TRBJ2-7; 9 bases line up with TRBD2. Germline-derived CDR1 and CDR2 are SGHTA and FQGNSA. V shed 3 bases and J 3 bases; nucleotides not matched to a gene: 6. The CDR3 length is 15 residues. The CDR3 spells CASSFALAGVYEQYF. In DNA, the CDR3 is TGTGCCAGCAGCTTCGCTTTAGCGGGAGTCTACGAGCAGTACTTC.

This sequence joins TRBV2 and TRBJ2-2, with TRBD2 matching 7 bases. The CDR3 consists of 13 residues. Germline CDR1 reads SNHLY; CDR2 reads FYNNEI. Germline trimming cut 5 bases from V and 4 bases from J; bases unmatched to any gene: 1. The chain's CDR3 is CASSPGGTGELFF. In DNA form, the CDR3 reads TGTGCCAGCAGTCCGGGGGGCACCGGGGAGCTGTTTTTT. Based on the CDR3 plus reference TRBV2 and TRBJ2-2, the full variable domain is EPEVTQTPSHQVTQMGQEVILRCVPISNHLYFYWYRQILGQKVEFLVSFYNNEISEKSEIFDDQFSVERPDGSNFTLKIRSTKLEDSAMYFCASSPGGTGELFFGEGSRLTVL.

This sequence joins TRBV3-1 (or the pseudogene TRBV3-2) and TRBJ2-3, with unresolved D. The germline CDR1 and CDR2 sequences are LGHDT and YNNKEL (reference sequence). The V gene lost 0 bases and the J gene lost 0 bases, with 13 bases spanning the gap. The CDR3 is 17 residues long. The CDR3 spells CASSQESTRRSTDTQYF. The CDR3 DNA reads as TGTGCCAGCAGCCAAGAGTCAACTCGAAGAAGCACAGATACGCAGTATTTT.

The chain uses TRBV29-1 and TRBJ2-1; D is perhaps TRBD2 (6 bases). CDR1 and CDR2 (germline): SQVTM, ANQGSEA. V lost 6 bases, J lost 10 bases, and 13 bases lay in between. The CDR3 is 11 residues long. CDR3 amino acids: CSVQPGEEQFF. CDR3 nucleotide sequence: TGCAGCGTGCAACCGGGGGAGGAGCAGTTCTTC.